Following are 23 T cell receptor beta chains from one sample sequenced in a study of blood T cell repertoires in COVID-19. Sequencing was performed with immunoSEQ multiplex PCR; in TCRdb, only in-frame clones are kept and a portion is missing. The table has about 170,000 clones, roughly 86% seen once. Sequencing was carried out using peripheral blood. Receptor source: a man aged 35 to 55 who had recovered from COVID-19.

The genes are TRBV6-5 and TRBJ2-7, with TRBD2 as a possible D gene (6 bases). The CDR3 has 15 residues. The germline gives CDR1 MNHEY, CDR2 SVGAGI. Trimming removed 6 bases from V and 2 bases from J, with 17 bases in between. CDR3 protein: CASRGGTASPYEQYF. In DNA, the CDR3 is TGTGCCAGCAGAGGAGGGACGGCCTCCCCCTACGAGCAGTACTTC.

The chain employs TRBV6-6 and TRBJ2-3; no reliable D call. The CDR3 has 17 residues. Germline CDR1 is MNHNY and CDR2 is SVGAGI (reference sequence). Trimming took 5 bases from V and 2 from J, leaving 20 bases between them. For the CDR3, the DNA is TGTGCCAGCAGTCTCCTCCCCCTACCGAGCCCCACAGATACGCAGTATTTT. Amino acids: CASSLLPLPSPTDTQYF.

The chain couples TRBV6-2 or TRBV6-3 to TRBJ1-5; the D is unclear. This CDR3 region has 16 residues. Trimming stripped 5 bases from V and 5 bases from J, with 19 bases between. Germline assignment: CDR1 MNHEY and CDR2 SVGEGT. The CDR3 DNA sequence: TGTGCCAGCAGTAACTGGGCCCACTTGACGCATCAGCCCCAGCATTTT. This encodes CASSNWAHLTHQPQHF.

The CDR3 DNA reads as TGCGCCAGCAGCTACCGGGACACTAACACCGGGGAGCTGTTTTTT. It is translated as CASSYRDTNTGELFF. J is TRBJ2-2 and V is TRBV4-3, with D possibly TRBD1 on 6 matching bases. Germline assignment: CDR1 LGHNA and CDR2 YSLEER. V dropped 5 bases and J dropped 2 bases, with 12 bases sitting between them. The CDR3 is made up of 15 amino acids.

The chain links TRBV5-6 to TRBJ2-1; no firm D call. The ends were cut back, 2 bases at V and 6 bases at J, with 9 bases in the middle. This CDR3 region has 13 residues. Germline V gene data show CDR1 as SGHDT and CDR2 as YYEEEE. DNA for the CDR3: TGTGCCAGCAGCTTTCCGGGTTCCAATGAGCAGTTCTTC. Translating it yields CASSFPGSNEQFF.

As DNA, the CDR3 is TGTGCCAGCAGTTCCCTACTGACAGGGCATAATGAAAAACTGTTTTTT. Protein sequence: CASSSLLTGHNEKLFF. The V gene is TRBV27, the J gene TRBJ1-4, with 7 bases identical to TRBD1. Germline trimming cut 4 bases from V and 4 bases from J; bases unmatched to any gene: 9. Germline V CDR1 and CDR2: MNHEY, SMNVEV (reference sequence). The CDR3 is 16 amino acids.

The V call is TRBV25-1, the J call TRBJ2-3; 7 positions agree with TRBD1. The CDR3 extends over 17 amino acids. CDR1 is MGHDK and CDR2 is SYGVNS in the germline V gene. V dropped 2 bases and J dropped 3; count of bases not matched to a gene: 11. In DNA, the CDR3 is TGTGCCAGCAGTGAACTAGGGTCCACAGGGGCAACAGATACGCAGTATTTT. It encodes CASSELGSTGATDTQYF.

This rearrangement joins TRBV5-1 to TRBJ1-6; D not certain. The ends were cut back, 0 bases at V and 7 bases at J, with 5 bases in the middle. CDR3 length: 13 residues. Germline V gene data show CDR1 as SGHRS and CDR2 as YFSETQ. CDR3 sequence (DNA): TGCGCCAGCAGCTTGGTCCAGAATTCACCCCTCCACTTT. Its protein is CASSLVQNSPLHF. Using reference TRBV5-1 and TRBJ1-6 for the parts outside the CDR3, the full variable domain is KAGVTQTPRYLIKTRGQQVTLSCSPISGHRSVSWYQQTPGQGLQFLFEYFSETQRNKGNFPGRFSGRQFSNSRSEMNVSTLELGDSALYLCASSLVQNSPLHFGNGTRLTVT.

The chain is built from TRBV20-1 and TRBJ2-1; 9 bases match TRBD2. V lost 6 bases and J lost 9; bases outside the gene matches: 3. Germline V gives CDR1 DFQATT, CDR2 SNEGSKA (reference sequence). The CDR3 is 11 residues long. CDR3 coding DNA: TGCAGTGCGGGAGCGGGAGGTGAGCAGTTCTTC. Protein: CSAGAGGEQFF.

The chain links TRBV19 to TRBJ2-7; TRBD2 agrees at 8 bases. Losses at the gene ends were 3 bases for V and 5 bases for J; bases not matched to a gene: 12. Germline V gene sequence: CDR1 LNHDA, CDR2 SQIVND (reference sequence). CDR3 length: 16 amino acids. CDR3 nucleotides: TGTGCCAGTAGTATTTTCCACGGGAGGGAGGGCAACGAGCAGTACTTC. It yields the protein CASSIFHGREGNEQYF.

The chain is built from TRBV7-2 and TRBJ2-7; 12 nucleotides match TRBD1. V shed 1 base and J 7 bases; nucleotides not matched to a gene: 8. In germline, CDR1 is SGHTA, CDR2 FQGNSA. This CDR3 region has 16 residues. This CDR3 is CASSLGWGQGALEQYF. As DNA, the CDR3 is TGTGCCAGCAGCTTAGGATGGGGACAGGGGGCTCTGGAGCAGTACTTC.

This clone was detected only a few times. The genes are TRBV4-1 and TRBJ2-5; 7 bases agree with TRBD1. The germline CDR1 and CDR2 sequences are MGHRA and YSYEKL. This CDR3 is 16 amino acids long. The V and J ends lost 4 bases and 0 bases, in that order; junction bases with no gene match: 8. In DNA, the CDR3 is TGCGCCAGCAGCCCCGGGACAGTGGGATACCAAGAGACCCAGTACTTC. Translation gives CASSPGTVGYQETQYF.

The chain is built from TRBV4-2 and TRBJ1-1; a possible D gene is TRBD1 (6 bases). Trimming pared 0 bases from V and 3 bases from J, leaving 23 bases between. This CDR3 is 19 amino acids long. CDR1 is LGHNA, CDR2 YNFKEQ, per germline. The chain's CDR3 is CASSQDTRARGPGDTEAFF. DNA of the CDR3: TGTGCCAGCAGCCAAGATACTAGGGCGCGCGGTCCAGGGGACACTGAAGCTTTCTTT.

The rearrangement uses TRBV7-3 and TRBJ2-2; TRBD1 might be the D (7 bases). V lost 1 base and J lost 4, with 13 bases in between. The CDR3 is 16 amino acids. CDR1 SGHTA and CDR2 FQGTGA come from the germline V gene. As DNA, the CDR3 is TGTGCCAGCAGCTTAAATCCAGGGGGGACCACCGGGGAGCTGTTTTTT. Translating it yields CASSLNPGGTTGELFF.

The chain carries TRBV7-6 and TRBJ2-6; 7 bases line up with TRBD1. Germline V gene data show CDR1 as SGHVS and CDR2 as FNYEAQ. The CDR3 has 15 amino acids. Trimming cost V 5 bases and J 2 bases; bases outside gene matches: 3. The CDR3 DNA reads TGTGCCAGCAGCCCCGGGACAGCTGGGGCCAACGTCCTGACTTTC. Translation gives CASSPGTAGANVLTF.

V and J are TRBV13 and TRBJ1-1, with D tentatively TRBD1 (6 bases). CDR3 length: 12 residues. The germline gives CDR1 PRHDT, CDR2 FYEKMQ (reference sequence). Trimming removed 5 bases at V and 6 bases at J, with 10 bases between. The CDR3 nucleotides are TGTGCCAGCAGCCGCAGGGGTTCTGAAGCTTTCTTT. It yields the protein CASSRRGSEAFF. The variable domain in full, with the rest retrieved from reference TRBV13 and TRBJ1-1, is AAGVIQSPRHLIKEKRETATLKCYPIPRHDTVYWYQQGPGQDPQFLISFYEKMQSDKGSIPDRFSAQQFSDYHSELNMSSLELGDSALYFCASSRRGSEAFFGQGTRLTVV.

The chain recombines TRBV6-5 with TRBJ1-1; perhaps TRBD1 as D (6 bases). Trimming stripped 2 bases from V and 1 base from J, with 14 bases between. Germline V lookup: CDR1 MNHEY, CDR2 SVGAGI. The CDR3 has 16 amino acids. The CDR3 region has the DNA TGTGCCAGCAGTTACCTATTCACACAGGGGAACACTGAAGCTTTCTTT. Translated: CASSYLFTQGNTEAFF.

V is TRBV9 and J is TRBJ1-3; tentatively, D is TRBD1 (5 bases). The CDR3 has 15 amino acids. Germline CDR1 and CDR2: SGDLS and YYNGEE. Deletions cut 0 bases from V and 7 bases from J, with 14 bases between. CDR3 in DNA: TGTGCCAGCAGCGTAGCCGCGGGACTCCCTAACACCATATATTTT. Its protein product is CASSVAAGLPNTIYF.

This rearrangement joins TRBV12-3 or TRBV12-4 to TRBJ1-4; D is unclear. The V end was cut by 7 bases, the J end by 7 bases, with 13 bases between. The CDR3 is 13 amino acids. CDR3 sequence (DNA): TGTGCCAGCACTCCCGCCCGGAGTGAAAAACTGTTTTTT. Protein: CASTPARSEKLFF.

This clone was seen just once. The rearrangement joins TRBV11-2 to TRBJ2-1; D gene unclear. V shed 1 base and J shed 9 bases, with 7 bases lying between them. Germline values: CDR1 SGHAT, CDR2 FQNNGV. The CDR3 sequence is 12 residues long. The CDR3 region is CASSLAMLEQFF. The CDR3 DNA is TGTGCCAGCAGCTTAGCTATGCTTGAGCAGTTCTTC.

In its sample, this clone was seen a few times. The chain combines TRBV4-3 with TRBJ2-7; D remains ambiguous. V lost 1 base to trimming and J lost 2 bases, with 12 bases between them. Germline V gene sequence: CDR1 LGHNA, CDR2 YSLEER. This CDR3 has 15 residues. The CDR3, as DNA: TGCGCCAGCAGCCAAGGGGCGATGGGCCCCTACGAGCAGTACTTC. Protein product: CASSQGAMGPYEQYF.

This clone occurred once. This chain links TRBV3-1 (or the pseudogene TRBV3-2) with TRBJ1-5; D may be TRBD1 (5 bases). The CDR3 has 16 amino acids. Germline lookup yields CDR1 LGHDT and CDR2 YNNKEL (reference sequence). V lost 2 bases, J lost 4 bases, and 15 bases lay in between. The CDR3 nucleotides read TGTGCCAGCAGCCAAAGGGGAGGAGGGATGAATCAGCCCCAGCATTTT. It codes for CASSQRGGGMNQPQHF.

The CDR3 reads CASRGQGARWETQYF. The CDR3 coding sequence is TGTGCCAGCCGAGGGCAGGGGGCAAGGTGGGAGACCCAGTACTTC. The rearrangement uses TRBV27 and TRBJ2-5; TRBD1 matches 8 bases. With V trimmed by 8 bases and J by 5 bases, 13 bases remained unmatched. The CDR3 is made up of 15 amino acids. Germline V gives CDR1 MNHEY, CDR2 SMNVEV (reference sequence).